The 2 T cell receptor beta chains listed next were all sequenced from one sample in a study of CD8 T cells in ankylosing spondylitis. TCRdb called the 5' RACE reads again in MiXCR, with one record for every CDR3 protein. Of 69,000 or so distinct CDR3 sequences in the sample, about 5.2% are singletons; the top ten hold about 2.2%. Sequencing was done on a sample of blood, either unsorted or a sorted T cell fraction (not recorded which). Receptor source: a male donor with ankylosing spondylitis or in good health (not recorded which).

This clonotype was found many times. V usage is TRBV23-1 and J usage is TRBJ2-7; the D gene could be TRBD1 or TRBD2 (5 bases each). TRBV23-1 is reported as an ORF; its role is uncertain. The V end was cut by 7 bases, the J end by 3 bases, with 19 bases between. The CDR3 has 15 residues. The CDR3 nucleotides read TGCGCCAGCACCACCACCGGGACCGACGGCTACGAGCAGTACTTC. Translated: CASTTTGTDGYEQYF.

This clonotype was counted at least ten times. The chain combines TRBV20-1 with TRBJ1-6; TRBD1 aligns across 8 bases. The germline V gene encodes CDR1 DFQATT and CDR2 SNEGSKA (reference sequence). Trimming took 1 base from V and 6 from J; bases not matched to a gene: 8. The CDR3 extends over 16 amino acids. The CDR3 reads CSARGKQGGGNSPLHF. The CDR3 bases are TGCAGTGCTAGAGGAAAACAGGGGGGAGGTAATTCACCCCTCCACTTT.